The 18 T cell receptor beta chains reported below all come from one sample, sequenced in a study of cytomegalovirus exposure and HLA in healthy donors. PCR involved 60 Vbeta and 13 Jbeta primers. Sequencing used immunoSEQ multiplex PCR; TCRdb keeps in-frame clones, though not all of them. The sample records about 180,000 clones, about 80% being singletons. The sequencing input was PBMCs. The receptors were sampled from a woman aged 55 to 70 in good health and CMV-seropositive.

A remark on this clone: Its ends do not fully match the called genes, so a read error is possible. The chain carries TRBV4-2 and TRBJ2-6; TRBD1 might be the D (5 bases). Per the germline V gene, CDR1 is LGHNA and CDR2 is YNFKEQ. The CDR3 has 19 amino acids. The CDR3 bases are TGTGCCAGCAGCCCTCAAGTCACCAGGGTCAGCTCTGGGGCCAACGGCCTGACTTTC. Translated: CASSPQVTRVSSGANGLTF.

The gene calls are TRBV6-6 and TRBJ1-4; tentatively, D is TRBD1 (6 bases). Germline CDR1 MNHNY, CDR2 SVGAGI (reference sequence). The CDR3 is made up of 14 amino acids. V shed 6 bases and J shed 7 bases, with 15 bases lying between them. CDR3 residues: CASREFQGSEKLFF. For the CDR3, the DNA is TGTGCCAGCAGGGAATTTCAGGGGAGTGAAAAACTGTTTTTT.

CDR3 protein: CASTPAGSSYEQYF. The CDR3 DNA reads TGTGCCAGCACCCCCGCGGGCAGCTCCTACGAGCAGTACTTC. V usage is TRBV6-1 and J usage is TRBJ2-7, with D perhaps matching TRBD2 (5 bases). The germline CDR1 and CDR2 sequences are MNHNS and SASEGT. Trimming took 7 bases from V and 0 from J, leaving 13 bases between them. The CDR3 is 14 amino acids.

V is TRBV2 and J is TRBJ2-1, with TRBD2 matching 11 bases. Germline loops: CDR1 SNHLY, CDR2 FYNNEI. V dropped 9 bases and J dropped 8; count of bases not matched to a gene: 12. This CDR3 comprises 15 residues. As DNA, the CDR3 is TGTGCCAGTTCTATAGCGGGGGGGCCGGGGGATGAGCAGTTCTTC. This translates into CASSIAGGPGDEQFF.

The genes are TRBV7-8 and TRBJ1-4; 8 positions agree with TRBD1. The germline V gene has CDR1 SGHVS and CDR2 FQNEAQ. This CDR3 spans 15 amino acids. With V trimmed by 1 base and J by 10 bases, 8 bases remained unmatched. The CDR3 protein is CASSLVQGARGKLFF. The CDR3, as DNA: TGTGCCAGCAGCTTAGTTCAGGGGGCCCGGGGAAAACTGTTTTTT.

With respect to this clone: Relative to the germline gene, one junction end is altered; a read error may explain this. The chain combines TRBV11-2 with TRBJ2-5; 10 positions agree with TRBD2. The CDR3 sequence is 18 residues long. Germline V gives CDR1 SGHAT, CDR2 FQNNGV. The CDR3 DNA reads TGTGCCAGCAGCTTAGAGCTAGCGGGGGCCGTGGGCCGAGAGCCCCAGTACTTC. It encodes CASSLELAGAVGREPQYF.

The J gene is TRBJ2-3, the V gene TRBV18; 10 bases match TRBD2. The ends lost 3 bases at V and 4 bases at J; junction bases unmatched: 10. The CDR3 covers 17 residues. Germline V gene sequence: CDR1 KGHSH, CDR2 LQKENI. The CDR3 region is CASSPPSGGARADTQYF. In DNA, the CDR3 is TGTGCCAGCTCACCGCCCAGCGGGGGGGCCAGGGCAGATACGCAGTATTTT.

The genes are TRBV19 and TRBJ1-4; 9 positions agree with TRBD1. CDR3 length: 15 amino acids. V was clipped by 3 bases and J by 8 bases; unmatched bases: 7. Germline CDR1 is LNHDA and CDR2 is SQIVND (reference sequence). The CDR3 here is CASSITGGNGEKLFF. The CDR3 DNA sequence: TGTGCCAGTAGTATTACAGGGGGCAACGGCGAAAAACTGTTTTTT.

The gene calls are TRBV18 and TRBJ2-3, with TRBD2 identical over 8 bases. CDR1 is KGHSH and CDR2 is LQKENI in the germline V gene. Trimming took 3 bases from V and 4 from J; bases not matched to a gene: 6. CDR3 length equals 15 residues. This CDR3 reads CASSPAGGSADTQYF. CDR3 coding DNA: TGTGCCAGCTCACCTGCGGGAGGAAGCGCAGATACGCAGTATTTT.

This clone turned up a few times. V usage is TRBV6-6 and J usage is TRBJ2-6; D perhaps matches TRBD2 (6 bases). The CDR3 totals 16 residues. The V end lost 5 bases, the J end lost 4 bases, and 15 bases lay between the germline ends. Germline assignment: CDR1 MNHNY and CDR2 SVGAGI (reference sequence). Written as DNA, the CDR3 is TGTGCCAGCAGTGGGACGGGGGTTACGGGGGCCAACGTCCTGACTTTC. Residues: CASSGTGVTGANVLTF.

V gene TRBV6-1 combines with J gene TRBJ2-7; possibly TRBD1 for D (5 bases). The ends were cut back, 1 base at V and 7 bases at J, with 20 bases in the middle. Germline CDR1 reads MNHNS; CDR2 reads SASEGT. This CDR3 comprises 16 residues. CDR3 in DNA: TGTGCCAGCAGTGAAGAGGGAACAGGCCGCCTGGGGGAGCAGTACTTC. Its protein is CASSEEGTGRLGEQYF.

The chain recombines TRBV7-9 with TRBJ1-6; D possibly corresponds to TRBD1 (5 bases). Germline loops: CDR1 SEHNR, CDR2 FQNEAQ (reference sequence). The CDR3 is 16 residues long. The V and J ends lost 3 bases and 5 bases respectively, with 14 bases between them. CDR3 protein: CASSLEGPENNSPLHF. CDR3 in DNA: TGTGCCAGCAGCTTGGAGGGGCCCGAAAATAATTCACCCCTCCACTTT.

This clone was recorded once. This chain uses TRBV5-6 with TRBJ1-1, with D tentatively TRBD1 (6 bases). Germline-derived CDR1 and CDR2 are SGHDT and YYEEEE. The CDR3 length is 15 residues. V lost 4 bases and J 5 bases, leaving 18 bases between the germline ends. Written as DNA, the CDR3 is TGTGCCAGCAGCCCCCTACTCAGGGGAAGAACTGAAGCTTTCTTT. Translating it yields CASSPLLRGRTEAFF.

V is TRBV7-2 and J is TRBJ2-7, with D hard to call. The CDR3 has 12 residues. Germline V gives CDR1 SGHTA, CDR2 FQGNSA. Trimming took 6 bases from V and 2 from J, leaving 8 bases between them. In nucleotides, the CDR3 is TGTGCCAGCAGTCTCACACCCTACGAGCAGTACTTC. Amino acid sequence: CASSLTPYEQYF.

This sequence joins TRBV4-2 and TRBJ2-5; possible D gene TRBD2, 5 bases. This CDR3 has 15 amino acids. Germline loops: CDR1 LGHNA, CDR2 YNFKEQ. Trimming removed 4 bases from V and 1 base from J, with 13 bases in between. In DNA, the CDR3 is TGTGCCAGCAGCCCGATGGGAGCGGCCCAAGAGACCCAGTACTTC. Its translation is CASSPMGAAQETQYF.

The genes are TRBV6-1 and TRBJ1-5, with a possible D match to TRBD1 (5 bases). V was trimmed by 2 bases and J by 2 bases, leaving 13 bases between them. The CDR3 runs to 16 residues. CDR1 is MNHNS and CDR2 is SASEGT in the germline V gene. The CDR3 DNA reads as TGTGCCAGCAGTGAAAGGAGGGGTCGTGGCAATCAGCCCCAGCATTTT. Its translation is CASSERRGRGNQPQHF.

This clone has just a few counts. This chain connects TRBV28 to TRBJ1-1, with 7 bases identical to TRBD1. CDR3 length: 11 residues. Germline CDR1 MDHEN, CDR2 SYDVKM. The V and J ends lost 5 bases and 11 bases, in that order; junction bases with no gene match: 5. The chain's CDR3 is CASSDRVKAFF. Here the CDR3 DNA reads TGTGCCAGCAGTGACAGGGTCAAGGCTTTCTTT.

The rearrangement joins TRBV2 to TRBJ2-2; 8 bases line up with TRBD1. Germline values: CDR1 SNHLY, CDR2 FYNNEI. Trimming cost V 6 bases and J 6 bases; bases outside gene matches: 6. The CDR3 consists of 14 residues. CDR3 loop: CASSLDRGPGELFF. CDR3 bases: TGTGCCAGCAGCCTAGACAGGGGACCCGGGGAGCTGTTTTTT. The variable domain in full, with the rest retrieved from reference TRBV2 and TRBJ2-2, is EPEVTQTPSHQVTQMGQEVILRCVPISNHLYFYWYRQILGQKVEFLVSFYNNEISEKSEIFDDQFSVERPDGSNFTLKIRSTKLEDSAMYFCASSLDRGPGELFFGEGSRLTVL.